The clone carrying this T cell receptor beta chain came up a few times. Its antigen is as yet unknown. This sample was included in a study of CD8 T cells in ankylosing spondylitis. General observations from the study: Disease-linked clones bore a CD8+ phenotype, appearing relatively rarely in peripheral blood. Reported data indicate significant enrichment of disease-linked clones within matched ankylosing spondylitis synovial fluid. Fewer than ten highly homologous variants made up a TCR beta motif, and this motif appeared characteristic of ankylosing spondylitis blood.

TCRdb recomputed calls from the 5' RACE reads with MiXCR, one row per CDR3 protein. The repertoire includes 700,000 to 850,000 distinct CDR3 sequences, 10% to 15% of them detected once, and less than 0.65% sits in the top ten. The sequenced sample was blood, either unsorted or a sorted T cell fraction (not recorded which). The TCR sequence derives from a male donor with ankylosing spondylitis.

CDR3 sequence (DNA): TGTGCCAGCAGCCCCGGGGGGTCAGCAACCTACGAGCAGTACTTC. As protein: CASSPGGSATYEQYF. This chain links TRBV6-1 with TRBJ2-7; TRBD2 matches at 7 bases. The CDR3 is 15 amino acids. Germline CDR1 MNHNS, CDR2 SASEGT. Trimming at V came to 6 bases and at J to 2 bases, leaving 10 bases not matched to a gene.